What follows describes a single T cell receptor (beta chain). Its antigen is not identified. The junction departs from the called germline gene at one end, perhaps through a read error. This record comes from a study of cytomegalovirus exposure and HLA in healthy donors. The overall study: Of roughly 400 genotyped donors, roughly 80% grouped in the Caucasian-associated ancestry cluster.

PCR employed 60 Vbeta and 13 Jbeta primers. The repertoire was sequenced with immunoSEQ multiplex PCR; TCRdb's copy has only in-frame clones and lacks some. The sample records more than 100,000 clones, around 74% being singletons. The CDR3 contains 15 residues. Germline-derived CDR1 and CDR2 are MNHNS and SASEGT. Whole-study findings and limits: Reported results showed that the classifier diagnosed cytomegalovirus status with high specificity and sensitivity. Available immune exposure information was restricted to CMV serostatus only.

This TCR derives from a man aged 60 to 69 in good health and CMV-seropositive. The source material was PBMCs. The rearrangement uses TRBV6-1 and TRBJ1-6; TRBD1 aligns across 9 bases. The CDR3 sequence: CASSGGTGNNSPPHF. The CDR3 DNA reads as TGTGCCAGCAGTGGGGGGACAGGGAATAATTCACCCCCCCACTTT.